The 19 T cell receptor beta chains below come from one sample, sequenced in a study of T cell responses to AZD1222 COVID-19 vaccine. Generated by immunoSEQ multiplex PCR, the TCRdb table keeps only in-frame clones and is missing some. Of approximately 100,000 clones detected, just over 90% appear once; the ten largest clones hold 5.4%. Here the sequenced sample was peripheral blood, taken 28 days after the second AZD1222 dose. Every receptor here comes from an adult who received the AZD1222 COVID-19 vaccine.

The V and J genes are TRBV5-8 and TRBJ1-6; 7 positions match TRBD1. Germline loops: CDR1 SGHTS, CDR2 YDEGEE. V trimming: 4 bases; J trimming: 4 bases; junction bases outside the gene matches: 2. The CDR3 extends over 14 amino acids. DNA of the CDR3: TGTGCCAGCAGCCGGGGACAGTATAATTCACCCCTCCACTTT. This codes for CASSRGQYNSPLHF.

The chain recombines TRBV30 with TRBJ2-2, with unresolved D. CDR1 and CDR2 from the germline V gene are GTSNPN and SVGIG (reference sequence). V was trimmed by 4 bases and J by 2 bases, leaving 11 bases between them. There are 14 residues in the CDR3. CDR3 DNA: TGTGCCTGGACTCGACTTGTAAACACCGGGGAGCTGTTTTTT. Amino acids: CAWTRLVNTGELFF.

Concerning this clone itself: The germline gene is not matched at one end of the junction; a read error may be the cause. This chain links TRBV30 with TRBJ1-2; D possibly corresponds to TRBD1 (5 bases). The CDR3 runs 11 residues. Looked up from germline, CDR1 is GTSNPN and CDR2 is SVGIG (reference sequence). CDR3 DNA: TGTGCCTGGAACTATGGTCCCACAGGTATCTTC. Encoded protein: CAWNYGPTGIF.

The gene calls are TRBV7-2 and TRBJ1-2; 9 positions agree with TRBD1. Losses at the gene ends were 5 bases for V and 5 bases for J; bases not matched to a gene: 6. Germline V gene data show CDR1 as SGHTA and CDR2 as FQGNSA. The CDR3 loop spans 14 amino acids. The CDR3 DNA reads as TGTGCCAGCAGCCTGGACAGGGGTAAATATGGCTACACCTTC. This sequence encodes CASSLDRGKYGYTF.

This chain uses TRBV5-1 with TRBJ1-3; TRBD1 is a possible D gene (5 bases). Per germline, CDR1 SGHRS and CDR2 YFSETQ. The CDR3 spans 14 residues. Trimming removed 0 bases at V and 4 bases at J, with 8 bases between. CDR3: CASSLAGRGNTIYF. CDR3 DNA: TGCGCCAGCAGCTTGGCAGGGCGCGGAAACACCATATATTTT.

The V gene is TRBV3-1 (or the pseudogene TRBV3-2), the J gene TRBJ2-3; D is uncertain. Germline V gene lookup returns CDR1 LGHDT and CDR2 YNNKEL (reference sequence). The CDR3 has 14 amino acids. V dropped 0 bases and J dropped 2 bases, with 6 bases sitting between them. The CDR3 protein is CASSQDYATDTQYF. Written as DNA, the CDR3 is TGTGCCAGCAGCCAAGATTACGCCACAGATACGCAGTATTTT.

The chain links TRBV2 to TRBJ1-2, with 9 nucleotides matching TRBD1. The germline CDR1 and CDR2 sequences are SNHLY and FYNNEI. The CDR3 totals 13 residues. V dropped 6 bases and J dropped 8; count of bases not matched to a gene: 7. In DNA, the CDR3 is TGTGCCAGCAGGGGGGACAGGGTTCAGGGCTACACCTTC. Amino acids: CASRGDRVQGYTF.

V is TRBV6-5 and J is TRBJ2-5, with a weak D call TRBD2 (6 bases). In germline, CDR1 is MNHEY, CDR2 SVGAGI. The CDR3 extends over 11 amino acids. The V and J ends lost 7 bases and 9 bases respectively, with 12 bases between them. CDR3 protein: CASTLGGAQYF. The CDR3 region has the DNA TGTGCCAGCACTCTTGGAGGGGCCCAGTACTTC.

CDR3 sequence reads: CASSLQASITF. The CDR3 DNA sequence: TGTGCCAGCAGTTTACAGGCTTCCATAACCTTC. V gene TRBV12-3 or TRBV12-4 combines with J gene TRBJ1-2; D gene uncertain. This CDR3 spans 11 amino acids. Trimming stripped 2 bases from V and 14 bases from J, with 12 bases between.

As DNA, the CDR3 is TGTGCCAGCAGCCCCGGGGGGACCGGGAGTAGGGAGCAGTTCTTC. This gives the protein CASSPGGTGSREQFF. The V gene is TRBV28, the J gene TRBJ2-1, with 7 positions matching TRBD2. Germline V lookup: CDR1 MDHEN, CDR2 SYDVKM. The trim removed 6 bases at V and 10 bases at J, leaving 15 bases unmatched. The CDR3 sequence is 15 residues long. Complete variable domain (other parts from reference TRBV28 and TRBJ2-1): DVKVTQSSRYLVKRTGEKVFLECVQDMDHENMFWYRQDPGLGLRLIYFSYDVKMKEKGDIPEGYSVSREKKERFSLILESASTNQTSMYLCASSPGGTGSREQFFGPGTRLTVL.

V usage is TRBV3-1 (or the pseudogene TRBV3-2) and J usage is TRBJ1-2, with D possibly TRBD1 on 6 matching bases. Deletions cut 4 bases from V and 0 bases from J, with 15 bases between. The germline gives CDR1 LGHDT, CDR2 YNNKEL (reference sequence). This CDR3 has 16 residues. The CDR3 DNA is TGTGCCAGCAGCCGGTCAGGACAGCCAACTAACTATGGCTACACCTTC. Translation gives CASSRSGQPTNYGYTF.

The J gene is TRBJ1-2, the V gene TRBV4-1; no definite D call. This CDR3 is 12 amino acids long. Germline CDR1 and CDR2: MGHRA and YSYEKL. Trimming pared 0 bases from V and 8 bases from J, leaving 7 bases between. The CDR3 DNA reads as TGCGCCAGCAGCCAAGAATTCGGGGGCTACACCTTC. This translates into CASSQEFGGYTF.

V gene TRBV7-6 combines with J gene TRBJ2-3; the D call may be TRBD1 or TRBD2 (6 bases each). The ends were cut back, 4 bases at V and 0 bases at J, with 11 bases in the middle. Germline-derived CDR1 and CDR2 are SGHVS and FNYEAQ. The CDR3 contains 15 residues. CDR3 loop: CASSSRGPSTDTQYF. The CDR3 DNA is TGTGCCAGCAGCTCTCGGGGGCCGAGCACAGATACGCAGTATTTT.

The chain carries TRBV4-2 and TRBJ1-6; 9 positions match TRBD1. The CDR3 is 16 residues long. J lost 10 bases, V lost 4 bases, and 11 bases had no gene match. CDR1 and CDR2 (germline): LGHNA, YNFKEQ. The DNA for the CDR3 is TGTGCCAGCAGCCCCCCGGGACAGGGTGTAGACTCACCCCTCCACTTT. It codes for CASSPPGQGVDSPLHF.

J is TRBJ1-5 and V is TRBV19; the D is unclear. The CDR3 is made up of 15 amino acids. Germline V CDR1 and CDR2: LNHDA, SQIVND (reference sequence). The V end was cut by 1 base, the J end by 1 base, with 8 bases between. The CDR3 DNA sequence: TGTGCCAGTAGTATAGCCGGGGAGAGCAATCAGCCCCAGCATTTT. Translation: CASSIAGESNQPQHF.

This rearrangement joins TRBV7-9 to TRBJ1-6; D is uncertain. CDR3 length equals 16 residues. CDR1 is SEHNR and CDR2 is FQNEAQ in the germline V gene (reference sequence). V was clipped by 1 base and J by 10 bases, with 17 bases between them. As DNA, the CDR3 is TGTGCCAGCAGCTTAGACCAGGCGGGCAGATCCTCACCCCTCCACTTT. This sequence encodes CASSLDQAGRSSPLHF.

This chain joins TRBV10-3 and TRBJ1-5; no clear D gene. Per the germline V gene, CDR1 is ENHRY and CDR2 is SYGVKD. CDR3 length equals 15 residues. V lost 0 bases, J lost 0 bases, and 6 bases lay in between. CDR3 coding DNA: TGTGCCATCAGTGAGTCTGATGATAGCAATCAGCCCCAGCATTTT. Translating gives CAISESDDSNQPQHF.

The V call is TRBV19, the J call TRBJ1-1; D unclear. V was trimmed by 4 bases and J by 5 bases, leaving 8 bases between them. The germline V gene encodes CDR1 LNHDA and CDR2 SQIVND (reference sequence). This CDR3 contains 12 residues. CDR3 protein: CASSTTVTEAFF. The CDR3 DNA sequence: TGTGCCAGTAGTACCACCGTGACTGAAGCTTTCTTT.

The chain is built from TRBV11-2 and TRBJ1-1; 8 bases agree with TRBD1. This CDR3 has 17 residues. The V gene's germline CDR1 is SGHAT and CDR2 FQNNGV. V shed 1 base, J shed 0 bases, and the junction held 7 bases outside the gene matches. The CDR3 loop is CASSLGTGYNLNTEAFF. The CDR3 region has the DNA TGTGCCAGCAGCTTAGGGACAGGGTACAACTTGAACACTGAAGCTTTCTTT. Using reference TRBV11-2 and TRBJ1-1 for the parts outside the CDR3, the full variable domain is EAGVAQSPRYKIIEKRQSVAFWCNPISGHATLYWYQQILGQGPKLLIQFQNNGVVDDSQLPKDRFSAERLKGVDSTLKIQPAKLEDSAVYLCASSLGTGYNLNTEAFFGQGTRLTVV.